This is a list of T cell receptor beta chains from one sample in a study of blood T cell repertoires in COVID-19. Profiled with immunoSEQ multiplex PCR; TCRdb holds only in-frame clones, not every one. The sample lists roughly 220,000 clones, roughly 76% occurring once. The sample was peripheral blood. These receptors all stem from a woman aged 80 or over with COVID-19, enrolled during active disease. Both conserved end residues are part of each CDR3. The D gene is left open where the match is weak. For some rows the clone size is stated as once, few or many, or as a class when expanded; others skip it.

j_call d_call v_call clone_size cdr3_nt cdr3_aa
TRBJ2-4 . TRBV2 . TGTGCCAGCAGTTCACTAGGAGGGGGGGGCGTTCAGTACTTC CASSSLGGGGVQYF
TRBJ1-4 TRBD1 TRBV29-1 once TGCAGCGCCACAGGGGGTGATGAAAAACTGTTTTTT CSATGGDEKLFF
TRBJ1-2 TRBD1 TRBV11-2 once TGTGCCAGCAGCACAAGGACAGGGAACTATGGCTACACCTTC CASSTRTGNYGYTF
TRBJ1-1 . TRBV30 . TGTGCCTGGAGGAGGGCGGGGGTGTGGAACACTGAAGCTTTCTTT CAWRRAGVWNTEAFF
TRBJ2-2 TRBD2 TRBV5-1 . TGCGCCAGCAGTGACCGGACTAGCGGGACCGGGGAGCTGTTTTTT CASSDRTSGTGELFF
TRBJ2-7 . TRBV6-5 once TGTGCCAGCAGTTACTCGACAGGCGCGGCCTACGAGCAGTACTTC CASSYSTGAAYEQYF
TRBJ1-2 . TRBV14 . TGTGCCAGCAGCCAAGTTAATCATCAGGGCTACACCTTC CASSQVNHQGYTF
TRBJ1-2 TRBD1 TRBV2 . TGTGCCAGCAGGAGGGGACAGAACTATGGCTACACCTTC CASRRGQNYGYTF
TRBJ2-3 TRBD2 TRBV7-2 once TGTGCCAGCAGCTTAGGAGGTGGCGGGGGGTATGGAGATACGCAGTATTTT CASSLGGGGGYGDTQYF
TRBJ1-2 TRBD1 TRBV7-9 . TGTGCCAGCAGCCTTAGCGACAGGGCCTATGGCTACACCTTC CASSLSDRAYGYTF
TRBJ1-1 . TRBV6-5 . TGTGCCAGCAACCAGGGGAATCCAAACACTGAAGCTTTCTTT CASNQGNPNTEAFF
TRBJ2-3 TRBD2 TRBV5-1 . TGCGCCAGCAGCTCCACTAGCGGCGCCACAGATACGCAGTATTTT CASSSTSGATDTQYF
TRBJ1-1 TRBD1 TRBV27 . TGTGCCAGCAGTGCGTGGACAGGGAACACTGAAGCTTTCTTT CASSAWTGNTEAFF
TRBJ1-1 . TRBV6-5 . TGTGCCACAAAAAGGGGTTGGAGCACTGAAGCTTTCTTT CATKRGWSTEAFF
TRBJ1-2 . TRBV30 . TGTGCCTGGCTACCTCGATCAGGCTTCAACTATGGCTACACCTTC CAWLPRSGFNYGYTF
TRBJ1-2 TRBD1 TRBV5-8 . TGTGCCAGCAGGGTTCAGGGGGGCGACTATGGCTACACCTTC CASRVQGGDYGYTF
TRBJ1-4 . TRBV25-1 . TGTGCCAGCAGTGACCACAGCCCCAATGAAAAACTGTTTTTT CASSDHSPNEKLFF
TRBJ2-7 TRBD2 TRBV9 once TGTGCCAGCAGCGTGTCAGCGGGGGTGGGATACGAGCAGTACTTC CASSVSAGVGYEQYF
TRBJ2-7 . TRBV6-5 . TGTGCCAGCTTCACGGGGACTGGGGAGCAGTACTTC CASFTGTGEQYF
TRBJ2-1 TRBD2 TRBV30 once TGTGCCTGGAAGCCCAGCGGGAGGGCCCAGGGTGATGAGCAGTTCTTC CAWKPSGRAQGDEQFF
TRBJ2-2 TRBD2 TRBV5-1 . TGCGCCAGCGGCAGCGGGACTGAGAACACCGGGGAGCTGTTTTTT CASGSGTENTGELFF
TRBJ1-5 . TRBV7-2 . TGTGCCAGCAGCTTACAGGGGTCCAATCAGCCCCAGCATTTT CASSLQGSNQPQHF
TRBJ2-7 . TRBV10-1 . TGCGCCAGCAGTACAGGAGGGGACTCCTACGAGCAGTACTTC CASSTGGDSYEQYF
TRBJ1-2 TRBD1 TRBV11-1 . TGTGCCAGCAGCTCCACGACAGGGGGCTATGGCTACACCTTC CASSSTTGGYGYTF
TRBJ2-7 TRBD2 TRBV4-3 . TGCGCCAGCAGCTTGCGGGAGGCAAGTTTGAACGAGCAGTACTTC CASSLREASLNEQYF
TRBJ1-1 . TRBV19 . TGTGCCAGTAGTCCCTTTTCTTCGGACATCGGCACTGAAGCTTTCTTT CASSPFSSDIGTEAFF
TRBJ1-4 . TRBV5-1 . TGCGCCAGCAGCTTGCAGGACAGCGGTGAAAAACTGTTTTTT CASSLQDSGEKLFF
TRBJ1-4 TRBD1 TRBV6-4 . TGTGCCACCTCTCCGGGACAGGGGCCAACTAATGAAAAACTGTTTTTT CATSPGQGPTNEKLFF
TRBJ2-2 . TRBV9 . TGTGCCAGCAGCGTAGTGGGCACGGGAGCGAACACCGGGGAGCTGTTTTTT CASSVVGTGANTGELFF
TRBJ2-7 . TRBV28 . TGTGCCAGTCGCTTGAGTCAGGTGGTTTCCTACGAGCAGTACTTC CASRLSQVVSYEQYF
TRBJ1-1 . TRBV18 . TGTGCCAGCTCACCGCTAGAGGGTTCTGGGCGGGCTTTCTTT CASSPLEGSGRAFF
TRBJ1-6 . TRBV18 . TGTGCCAGCTCACCCTGGACAGCCGAATTGGCACCCCTCCACTTT CASSPWTAELAPLHF
TRBJ2-3 . TRBV4-1 . TGCGCCAGCAGCCAAGGGCAGGGGTGGGGTACGCAGTATTTT CASSQGQGWGTQYF
TRBJ2-7 . TRBV6-5 . TGTGCCAGCAGTTATGGCCGGGGAGAAACCTACGAGCAGTACTTC CASSYGRGETYEQYF
TRBJ1-6 TRBD1 TRBV4-2 . TGTGCCAGCAGCCAAGTGGGGACAGCCGGTGATTCACCCCTCCACTTT CASSQVGTAGDSPLHF
TRBJ1-6 . TRBV30 . TGTGCCTGGGGACGAGAACTGCTCTCACCCCTCCACTTT CAWGRELLSPLHF
TRBJ2-1 TRBD2 TRBV7-2 . TGTGCCAGCAGTTTCCCCCGACTAGCGGGAGGGCCGTTGGATGAGCAGTTCTTC CASSFPRLAGGPLDEQFF
TRBJ1-3 TRBD1 TRBV5-1 . TGCGCCAGCAGCTCGGGACAGGACACCATATATTTT CASSSGQDTIYF
TRBJ1-2 . TRBV7-8 few TGTGCCAGCAGCCTGGCCCGCTATGGCTACACCTTC CASSLARYGYTF
TRBJ1-6 TRBD1 TRBV25-1 . TGTGCCAGCAGTAAATCCAGCGGGACAGGGAATAATTCACCCCTCCACTTT CASSKSSGTGNNSPLHF
TRBJ2-2 . TRBV30 . TGTGCCTGGACCCAGGACTCCAATTATGGGGAGCTGTTTTTT CAWTQDSNYGELFF
TRBJ2-7 TRBD2 TRBV28 few TGTGCCAGCAGTTCCTATAGCGGGAGGGCCTACGAGCAGTACTTC CASSSYSGRAYEQYF
TRBJ1-3 . TRBV18 . TGTGCCAGCTCACCACCGGGGACTTGGAGCTCTGGAAACACCATATATTTT CASSPPGTWSSGNTIYF
TRBJ2-4 . TRBV27 . TGTGCCAGCAGTTCGATTTACAGGGTCAGGAAAAACATTCAGTACTTC CASSSIYRVRKNIQYF
TRBJ2-1 TRBD2 TRBV7-3 . TGTGCCAGCAGCTCCATCAGCGGGGGGCCGAACAATGAGCAGTTCTTC CASSSISGGPNNEQFF
TRBJ1-1 TRBD1 TRBV15 once TGTGCCACCAGCAGGTATGACAGGGCCGAAGCTTTCTTT CATSRYDRAEAFF
TRBJ2-2 TRBD2 TRBV30 . TGTGGTCATAGCGGGAGGTCGAACACCGGGGAGCTGTTTTTT CGHSGRSNTGELFF
TRBJ2-1 TRBD2 TRBV7-3 . TGTGCCAGCAGCTTACGCGGGGGGGCCAGCTCCTACAATGAGCAGTTCTTC CASSLRGGASSYNEQFF
TRBJ1-6 . TRBV19 . TGTGCCAGTAAGGACAGCATCTCCTATAATTCACCCCTCCACTTT CASKDSISYNSPLHF
TRBJ1-2 TRBD1 TRBV7-2 . TGTGCCAGCAGCTTAATTACAGGGGTGGGCTACACCTTC CASSLITGVGYTF